This T cell receptor beta chain was identified during a study of T cells in tuberculosis. Whole-study context: IGRA-negative adolescents, IGRA-positive adolescents with latent tuberculosis and adults with active tuberculosis formed this South African cohort. Samples predate treatment or fall within its first 7 days.

V shed 4 bases and J shed 2 bases, with 14 bases lying between them. CDR3 length: 16 amino acids. From germline, CDR1 is SGHDN and CDR2 FVKESK. Documented time point: new active TB diagnosis, blood taken before or within 7 days of starting treatment. Active tuberculosis patients were new diagnoses, HIV-seronegative, South African, and aged 18 years or older. Positive smear microscopy and/or M. tuberculosis culture confirmed active disease. The repertoire was sequenced with immunoSEQ multiplex PCR; TCRdb's copy has only in-frame clones and lacks some. The repertoire holds approximately 40,000 clones, with around 94% as singletons.

This chain links TRBV14 with TRBJ1-4; D is perhaps TRBD1 (5 bases). This clonotype originated in an adult with tuberculosis. This sample comprised PBMCs, obtained at tuberculosis diagnosis. Written as DNA, the CDR3 is TGTGCCAGCAGCCCCCGGCAGGGTACGACTAATGAAAAACTGTTTTTT. Amino acids: CASSPRQGTTNEKLFF.